What follows describes a single T cell receptor (beta chain). The sample has other DNA sequences that encode this CDR3 too. The data were taken from a study of blood T cell repertoires in COVID-19. Study details: COVID-19 samples, acute and convalescent, were from the United States, Italy and Spain.

The CDR3 totals 15 residues. The germline V gene has CDR1 MNHEY and CDR2 SVGAGI. V lost 5 bases to trimming and J lost 0 bases; unmatched junction nucleotides: 4. The repertoire was sequenced with immunoSEQ multiplex PCR; TCRdb's copy has only in-frame clones and lacks some. Here the sample spans 250,000 to 400,000 clones, approximately 88% being singletons. The sample taken for sequencing was peripheral blood. The TCR was taken from a woman in her 30s with COVID-19, enrolled during active disease. The chain has TRBV6-5 and TRBJ2-1, with TRBD2 matching over 7 bases. In nucleotides, the CDR3 is TGTGCCAGCAGTCCCTCGGGGGGCTCCTACAATGAGCAGTTCTTC. Protein product: CASSPSGGSYNEQFF.